The T cell receptor beta chain under discussion was sequenced for a study of OX40 agonist ivuxolimab in advanced cancers. The study's findings and limits: CD8+ T cells (on average) carried more expanded clones than CD4+ T cells.

Remarks on this clone: The antigen remains undetermined.

CDR3 size: 15 residues. With 7 bases clipped from V and 3 bases from J, the junction kept 9 bases outside the gene matches. Germline V lookup: CDR1 SGHTA, CDR2 FQGNSA. TCRdb keeps only in-frame clones here, not all; method: immunoSEQ multiplex PCR. The sample includes 71,000 or so clones, about nine tenths of them seen just once. The sequence came from an adult with an advanced solid tumor such as melanoma, head and neck, liver or kidney cancer. This chain links TRBV7-2 with TRBJ2-7, with 10 bases identical to TRBD2. Source: CD4+ or CD8+ T cells sorted from blood, taken in a trial of the OX40 agonist ivuxolimab. CDR3 loop: CASTELGLASYEQYF. In DNA, the CDR3 is TGTGCCAGCACCGAATTGGGACTAGCGAGCTACGAGCAGTACTTC.